These T cell receptor beta chains were read from a single sample in a study of somatic mutations in cytotoxic T cells in rheumatoid arthritis. Clones were read by immunoSEQ multiplex PCR, and TCRdb kept only the in-frame ones, dropping some. The table shows under 20,000 clones, with about 85% occurring only once. Sequences were obtained from CD8+ T cells sorted from blood. The receptors derive from a woman in her forties with rheumatoid arthritis. Each CDR3 is given with its conserved first and last residue. The D gene is left open where the match is weak. Only some rows state a clone size, as once, few, many or a class for expanded clones.

>TRBV5-1|.|TRBJ2-5|.
CASRNRVETQYF
TGCGCCAGCAGGAACAGGGTTGAGACCCAGTACTTC
>TRBV6-1|TRBD1|TRBJ2-7|.
CASSETFQGDTYEQYF
TGTGCCAGCAGTGAAACCTTCCAGGGGGATACCTACGAGCAGTACTTC
>TRBV5-1|.|TRBJ2-7|.
CASSAGPGSQSYEQYF
TGCGCCAGCAGCGCGGGCCCTGGCAGCCAGTCCTACGAGCAGTACTTC
>TRBV27|.|TRBJ1-1|.
CASSNRAADTEAFF
TGTGCCAGCAGTAACAGGGCGGCGGACACTGAAGCTTTCTTT
>TRBV9|.|TRBJ1-5|.
CASSVVDGEGPQHF
TGTGCCAGCAGCGTAGTTGACGGGGAGGGGCCCCAGCATTTT
>TRBV4-1|TRBD1|TRBJ2-1|.
CASSQEGGLTGGYNEQFF
TGCGCCAGCAGCCAAGAAGGTGGGTTGACAGGGGGCTACAATGAGCAGTTCTTC
>TRBV6-5|.|TRBJ2-7|once
CASSYSTKWGSYEQYF
TGTGCCAGCAGTTACTCGACTAAATGGGGCTCCTACGAGCAGTACTTC
>TRBV5-1|.|TRBJ2-5|.
CASTGWVSQETQYF
TGCGCCAGCACCGGGTGGGTAAGCCAAGAGACCCAGTACTTC
>TRBV30|.|TRBJ1-1|.
CAWYPNRRAFF
TGTGCCTGGTACCCTAATCGAAGAGCTTTCTTT
>TRBV6-1|TRBD1|TRBJ1-2|few
CASSAQGGDYGYTF
TGTGCCAGCAGCGCCCAGGGGGGAGACTATGGCTACACCTTC
>TRBV27|.|TRBJ2-4|.
CASSLSPAGACGLFQYF
TGTGCCAGCAGTTTATCCCCCGCGGGGGCATGCGGCCTTTTTCAGTACTTC
>TRBV7-2|TRBD2|TRBJ2-7|.
CASSQRLAGVEQYF
TGTGCCAGCAGCCAAAGACTAGCGGGAGTTGAGCAGTACTTC
>TRBV20-1|.|TRBJ2-7|.
CSARAEGRQYF
TGCAGTGCTAGAGCTGAGGGAAGGCAGTACTTC
>TRBV7-9|.|TRBJ2-3|.
CASSPGQFRADTQYF
TGTGCCAGCAGCCCCGGACAATTTCGGGCAGATACGCAGTATTTT
>TRBV19|TRBD2|TRBJ2-1|.
CASSQTSGMLNEQFF
TGTGCCAGTAGTCAGACTAGCGGGATGTTAAATGAGCAGTTCTTC
>TRBV5-6|.|TRBJ1-1|.
CASSLGAEAFF
TGTGCCAGCAGCTTGGGAGCTGAAGCTTTCTTT
>TRBV19|.|TRBJ1-5|.
CASSIAGPDWGGNQPQHF
TGTGCCAGTAGTATCGCAGGGCCAGACTGGGGGGGCAATCAGCCCCAGCATTTT
>TRBV5-5|.|TRBJ2-2|.
CASRHRAGELFF
TGTGCCAGCAGACACCGGGCCGGGGAGCTGTTTTTT
>TRBV13|TRBD1|TRBJ1-6|.
CASSLGTGGGNSPLHF
TGTGCCAGCAGCCTAGGGACAGGGGGCGGTAATTCACCCCTCCACTTT
>TRBV27|.|TRBJ2-7|.
CASSSWGDAEVQYF
TGTGCCAGCAGTTCCTGGGGAGACGCGGAGGTGCAGTACTTC
>TRBV10-3|.|TRBJ2-3|once
CAIKVGAGPTDTQYF
TGTGCCATCAAAGTAGGTGCGGGGCCCACAGATACGCAGTATTTT
>TRBV2|TRBD1|TRBJ2-4|.
CASIDRGEAKNIQYF
TGTGCCAGCATCGACAGGGGGGAGGCCAAAAACATTCAGTACTTC
>TRBV6-5|.|TRBJ1-1|.
CASSKDWSTEAFF
TGTGCCAGCAGTAAGGACTGGAGCACTGAAGCTTTCTTT
>TRBV23-1|TRBD1|TRBJ2-5|.
CASSPPGQGSMETQYF
TGCGCCAGCAGTCCCCCGGGACAGGGGAGTATGGAGACCCAGTACTTC
>TRBV10-2|TRBD1|TRBJ1-2|.
CASSERTGNYGYTF
TGCGCCAGCAGTGAGAGGACAGGGAACTATGGCTACACCTTC
>TRBV2|.|TRBJ1-5|.
CASSRNMDRNQPQHF
TGTGCCAGCAGCCGGAATATGGACAGAAATCAGCCCCAGCATTTT
>TRBV6-1|.|TRBJ2-7|few
CASGAWEQYF
TGTGCCAGTGGAGCCTGGGAGCAGTACTTC
>TRBV6-4|.|TRBJ1-2|large
CASSDTPQGSWYGYTF
TGTGCCAGCAGTGACACGCCACAGGGCTCTTGGTATGGCTACACCTTC
>TRBV19|.|TRBJ1-1|.
CASSTLRDNAEAFF
TGTGCCAGTAGTACCCTCCGGGACAACGCTGAAGCTTTCTTT
>TRBV7-2|.|TRBJ2-5|.
CASSSGETQYF
TGTGCCAGCAGCTCCGGGGAGACCCAGTACTTC
>TRBV6-5|.|TRBJ2-7|.
CASSAGQGTSEQYF
TGTGCCAGCAGTGCCGGACAGGGGACTAGCGAGCAGTACTTC
>TRBV27|TRBD1|TRBJ2-7|few
CASSFQGGGYEQYF
TGTGCCAGCAGTTTCCAAGGGGGCGGCTACGAGCAGTACTTC
>TRBV2|TRBD1|TRBJ2-7|.
CASSGDREDEQYF
TGTGCCAGCTCCGGCGACAGGGAAGACGAGCAGTACTTC
>TRBV20-1|.|TRBJ1-2|.
CSARDLGLCSF
TGCAGTGCTAGAGATTTAGGACTATGTTCCTTC
>TRBV4-1|.|TRBJ1-1|.
CASSQGPGLRVNTEAFF
TGCGCCAGCAGCCAAGGACCGGGACTTCGGGTGAACACTGAAGCTTTCTTT
>TRBV4-1|TRBD2|TRBJ2-7|.
CASSPNPTTSGRIYEQYF
TGCGCCAGCAGCCCGAATCCTACTACTAGCGGGAGAATCTACGAGCAGTACTTC
>TRBV6-5|TRBD2|TRBJ2-5|.
CASSSTGTSGEETQYF
TGTGCCAGCAGTTCTACCGGGACTAGCGGAGAAGAGACCCAGTACTTC
>TRBV5-1|TRBD2|TRBJ2-7|.
CASSLALGGGVEQYF
TGCGCCAGCAGCTTGGCCCTGGGGGGAGGGGTCGAGCAGTACTTC
>TRBV4-2|TRBD1|TRBJ1-1|.
CASSQEGTGVGEAFF
TGTGCCAGCAGCCAAGAAGGGACAGGGGTAGGTGAAGCTTTCTTT
>TRBV2|TRBD1|TRBJ2-7|.
CASNPGTGTREQYF
TGTGCCAGCAACCCCGGGACAGGTACGAGAGAGCAGTACTTC
>TRBV9|TRBD1|TRBJ1-5|.
CASSAGTGVSSNQPQHF
TGTGCCAGCAGCGCCGGGACAGGGGTTAGCTCTAATCAGCCCCAGCATTTT
>TRBV5-5|TRBD2|TRBJ2-3|.
CASSLGLAVPDTQYF
TGTGCCAGCAGCTTGGGACTAGCGGTTCCCGATACGCAGTATTTT
>TRBV29-1|TRBD1|TRBJ2-7|.
CSAGGDRGHEQYF
TGCAGCGCCGGGGGGGACAGGGGGCACGAGCAGTACTTC
>TRBV7-9|TRBD1|TRBJ2-7|.
CASSLSGQAYEQYF
TGTGCCAGCAGCTTATCAGGACAGGCCTACGAGCAGTACTTC
>TRBV5-8|.|TRBJ1-2|.
CASSPHTRRYYGYTF
TGTGCCAGCAGCCCCCACACGAGGCGGTATTATGGCTACACCTTC
>TRBV7-9|.|TRBJ2-3|.
CASSWGSTDTQYF
TGTGCCAGCAGCTGGGGCAGCACAGATACGCAGTATTTT
>TRBV5-1|TRBD1|TRBJ1-1|few
CASSFKQGDGNTEAFF
TGCGCCAGCAGCTTCAAACAGGGGGACGGGAACACTGAAGCTTTCTTT
>TRBV29-1|.|TRBJ2-1|few
CSVEGVAVNEQFF
TGCAGCGTTGAAGGGGTAGCTGTCAATGAGCAGTTCTTC
>TRBV7-9|.|TRBJ2-7|.
CASRGGQHDTYEQYF
TGTGCCAGCAGGGGGGGGCAGCACGATACCTACGAGCAGTACTTC
>TRBV5-6|.|TRBJ1-5|.
CASSLGTAWVQPQHF
TGTGCCAGCAGCTTGGGAACAGCCTGGGTCCAGCCCCAGCATTTT
>TRBV9|TRBD2|TRBJ2-1|.
CASSVNPGLASSRNEQFF
TGTGCCAGCAGCGTCAATCCGGGACTAGCGAGTTCCAGAAATGAGCAGTTCTTC
>TRBV5-1|.|TRBJ2-7|.
CASSSPDRTATSYEQYF
TGCGCCAGCAGCTCGCCCGACAGAACCGCAACTTCCTACGAGCAGTACTTC
>TRBV30|TRBD2|TRBJ2-3|once
CAWSLHRTTSGRAGDTQYF
TGTGCCTGGAGTCTTCATAGGACGACTAGCGGGAGGGCTGGAGATACGCAGTATTTT